The rows below give T cell receptor beta chains drawn from one sample of a study of T-cell memory formation after mild COVID-19. TCRdb re-called the 5' RACE reads with MiXCR, one entry per CDR3 protein. This sample has 300,000 to 350,000 distinct CDR3 sequences; roughly 15% occur once, and the top ten carry 22%. Material: PBMCs or a T cell subset sorted from them (not recorded which). Receptors were obtained from a man younger than 35 who had mild COVID-19 (a few samples of this study predate the infection). Cell type and time point are not known. Both conserved end residues are part of each CDR3. Each record gives: clone size, V gene, D gene, J gene, CDR3 protein, CDR3 DNA. A D gene is named only where the DNA matches it firmly. Only some rows state a clone size, as once, few, many or a class for expanded clones.

>few|TRBV15|.|TRBJ1-4
CATSRDRFATNEKLFF
TGTGCCACCAGCAGAGATCGTTTCGCAACTAATGAAAAACTGTTTTTT
>few|TRBV7-2|TRBD2|TRBJ2-3
CASSQRSGGTDTQYF
TGTGCCAGCAGCCAGCGGAGCGGGGGCACAGATACGCAGTATTTT
>few|TRBV6-5|.|TRBJ1-5
CASRPTSSGAQPQHF
TGTGCCAGCAGACCGACATCCTCGGGGGCTCAGCCCCAGCATTTT
>many|TRBV7-8|.|TRBJ1-2
CASSPGTNSGYTF
TGTGCCAGCAGCCCCGGGACAAATAGTGGCTACACCTTC
>few|TRBV9|TRBD1|TRBJ2-7
CASSGDRGLEQYF
TGTGCCAGCAGCGGCGACAGGGGGCTCGAGCAGTACTTC
>.|TRBV5-1|.|TRBJ1-1
CASSLAQWEAADF
TGCGCCAGCAGCTTGGCGCAGTGGGAGGCGGCGGATTTT
>.|TRBV7-8|.|TRBJ2-5
CASSLARVYQETQYF
TGTGCCAGCAGCTTAGCCAGGGTTTACCAAGAGACCCAGTACTTC
>.|TRBV7-9|.|TRBJ2-5
CASSLARELETQYF
TGTGCCAGCAGCTTGGCCAGGGAGCTTGAGACCCAGTACTTC
>.|TRBV5-1|TRBD2|TRBJ2-5
CASSFGTSGTKTQYF
TGCGCCAGCAGCTTCGGGACTAGCGGGACGAAGACCCAGTACTTC
>.|TRBV12-3/TRBV12-4|.|TRBJ2-7
CASSPAAGGYEKEQYF
TGTGCCAGCAGTCCCGCGGCAGGCGGGTACGAGAAAGAGCAGTACTTC
>few|TRBV9|.|TRBJ2-3
CASSEDTQYF
TGTGCCAGCAGCGAAGATACGCAGTATTTT
>.|TRBV4-1|.|TRBJ1-6
CASSPRLGGARNSPLHF
TGCGCCAGCAGCCCTCGACTCGGGGGGGCTCGTAATTCACCCCTCCACTTT
>many|TRBV20-1|.|TRBJ2-1
CSASPVGTGANGNEQFF
TGCAGTGCTAGCCCTGTGGGGACGGGGGCGAATGGGAATGAGCAGTTCTTC
>.|TRBV7-6|.|TRBJ2-3
CASSSRRDTYTDTQYF
TGTGCCAGCAGCAGTCGCCGGGACACCTACACAGATACGCAGTATTTT
>.|TRBV6-2/TRBV6-3|.|TRBJ1-5
CASSYYLSREAALQHF
TGTGCCAGCAGTTACTATCTTTCCCGCGAGGCAGCACTTCAGCATTTT
>many|TRBV5-6|TRBD1|TRBJ2-1
CASSLDRGFIGEQFF
TGTGCCAGCAGCTTGGACAGGGGCTTTATAGGTGAGCAGTTCTTC
>.|TRBV5-1|.|TRBJ1-1
CASSRIKGGTEAFF
TGCGCCAGCAGCCGCATAAAAGGGGGCACTGAAGCTTTCTTT
>.|TRBV16|TRBD2|TRBJ2-4
CASSQSLAGGNIQYF
TGTGCCAGCAGCCAATCGCTAGCGGGAGGGAACATTCAGTACTTC